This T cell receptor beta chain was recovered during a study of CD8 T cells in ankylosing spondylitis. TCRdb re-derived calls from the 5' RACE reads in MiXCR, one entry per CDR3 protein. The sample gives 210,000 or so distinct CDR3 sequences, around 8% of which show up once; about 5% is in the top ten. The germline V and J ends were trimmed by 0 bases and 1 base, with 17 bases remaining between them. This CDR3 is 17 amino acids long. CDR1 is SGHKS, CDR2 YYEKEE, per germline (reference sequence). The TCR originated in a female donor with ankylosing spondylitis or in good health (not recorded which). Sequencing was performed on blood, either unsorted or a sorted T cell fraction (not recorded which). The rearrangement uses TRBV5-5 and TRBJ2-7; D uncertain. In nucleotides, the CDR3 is TGTGCCAGCAGCTTGGCAATGGCAGGTCGGAGTTCCTACGAGCAGTACTTC. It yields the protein CASSLAMAGRSSYEQYF.